The T cell receptor (beta chain) described here comes from a study of blood T cell repertoires in COVID-19. Study at large: There were acute and convalescent COVID-19 samples, and they came from the United States, Italy and Spain. T cells, B-cell-depleted T cells, or PBMCs provided the cDNA or gDNA that served as material.

Remarks on this clone: Other DNA sequences from this sample encode an identical CDR3 as well.

Source study methods: Cell counts per sample came from amplifying reference gene primers. This table comes from immunoSEQ multiplex PCR, and its TCRdb copy is limited to in-frame clones, with some not included. V, J and clone size derive from that table, while D and trimming were established from the DNA sequence. The repertoire holds under 200,000 clones, with about 85% as singletons. Germline CDR1 is SGHAT and CDR2 is FQNNGV. This CDR3 contains 14 residues. V was pared by 1 base and J by 4 bases, with 10 bases between. The sequencing input was peripheral blood. The origin of this receptor is a man in his fifties or sixties with acute or convalescent COVID-19. This rearrangement joins TRBV11-2 to TRBJ1-2, with D possibly matching TRBD1 (5 bases). CDR3 loop: CASSLVGGAYGYTF. CDR3 coding DNA: TGTGCCAGCAGCTTAGTGGGGGGAGCCTATGGCTACACCTTC.